A single sample is the source of the 23 T cell receptor beta chains below, sequenced in a study of tumor and adjacent non-tumor tissue in lung cancer. RNA was extracted from bulk tissue without any cell sorting. TCRbeta libraries were built with three rounds of nested PCR, modified from ARM-PCR. TCRdb passed the multiplex PCR reads through MiXCR, listing each CDR3 protein once. The sample lists under 150,000 distinct CDR3 sequences; roughly 70% were seen once. The sequenced sample was lung tumor tissue. The origin of the receptors is a man aged 55 to 70 with small cell lung cancer.

In its sample, this clonotype was seen a few times. The J gene is TRBJ2-3, the V gene TRBV6-1; 11 nucleotides match TRBD1. This CDR3 is 20 amino acids long. The J segment lost 4 bases and the V segment lost 7 bases, leaving 22 bases of the junction unmatched. CDR1 is MNHNS, CDR2 SASEGT, per germline. The CDR3 sequence is CASTAIPGQGGGWFPDTQYF. The CDR3 nucleotides read TGTGCCAGCACTGCAATACCGGGACAGGGGGGGGGATGGTTCCCAGATACGCAGTATTTT.

Worth noting for this clonotype: A much larger clone differs from this one at a single base, so this may be a read error. CDR3 bases: TGCAGTGCTAGAAACCCGGGACACCCCTACGAGCAGTACTTC. It specifies CSARNPGHPYEQYF. This chain joins TRBV20-1 and TRBJ2-7; D perhaps matches TRBD1 (6 bases). The length of the CDR3 is 14 residues. V shed 2 bases and J shed 2 bases, with 13 bases lying between them. Germline V lookup: CDR1 DFQATT, CDR2 SNEGSKA (reference sequence).

This clonotype was observed many times. The CDR3 sequence is CASSHRTGEATNEKLFF. CDR3 sequence (DNA): TGTGCCAGCAGCCACCGGACAGGCGAAGCAACTAATGAAAAACTGTTTTTT. The gene calls are TRBV4-2 and TRBJ1-4; 7 bases are shared with TRBD1. Unmatched junction bases numbered 7, after V lost 3 bases and J lost 0 bases. This CDR3 region has 17 residues. CDR1 is LGHNA and CDR2 is YNFKEQ in the germline V gene.

The CDR3 reads CASSLSGRYHGYTF. CDR3 nucleotides: TGTGCCAGCAGCTTGTCGGGACGATACCATGGCTACACCTTC. The chain links TRBV5-4 to TRBJ1-2; D might be TRBD1 (5 bases). The V and J ends lost 1 base and 6 bases respectively, with 13 bases between them. This CDR3 spans 14 amino acids. Germline V gives CDR1 SGHNT, CDR2 YYREEE (reference sequence). Combining the CDR3 with reference TRBV5-4 and TRBJ1-2 gives the whole variable domain ETGVTQSPTHLIKTRGQQVTLRCSSQSGHNTVSWYQQALGQGPQFIFQYYREEENGRGNFPPRFSGLQFPNYSSELNVNALELDDSALYLCASSLSGRYHGYTFGSGTRLTVV.

The rearrangement joins TRBV9 to TRBJ2-1; D is perhaps TRBD2 (6 bases). Germline assignment: CDR1 SGDLS and CDR2 YYNGEE. V lost 2 bases and J lost 12, with 18 bases in between. CDR3 length equals 14 residues. The CDR3 nucleotides read TGTGCCAGCAGCGTTTATGAGGGAGGTAGTGTGCAGTTCTTC. Translating gives CASSVYEGGSVQFF.

This chain joins TRBV6-2 or TRBV6-3 and TRBJ2-7; D unclear. Trimming stripped 6 bases from V and 2 bases from J, with 11 bases between. There are 13 residues in the CDR3. Germline values: CDR1 MNHEY, CDR2 SVGEGT. The CDR3 sequence is CASRRQRAYEQYV. The DNA of the CDR3 is TGTGCCAGCAGGAGACAACGTGCCTACGAGCAGTACGTC.

This sequence joins TRBV28 and TRBJ1-1, with TRBD1 as a possible D gene (5 bases). This CDR3 contains 15 residues. Germline V gives CDR1 MDHEN, CDR2 SYDVKM. Trimming took 5 bases from V and 1 from J, leaving 14 bases between them. CDR3 nucleotides: TGTGCCAGCAGTGAATGGGGGAAAGAGAACACTGAAGCTTTCTTT. Translated, it gives CASSEWGKENTEAFF.

For this clonotype: A much larger clone differs from this one at a single base, so this may be a read error. The rearrangement uses TRBV29-1 and TRBJ2-3, with D possibly TRBD1 on 6 matching bases. The CDR3 is 13 residues long. The V gene's germline CDR1 is SQVTM and CDR2 ANQGSEA. CDR3 DNA: TGCAGCGTTGAAGCCTGGACAGCAGATACGCACTATTTT. It encodes CSVEAWTADTHYF.

This clonotype was detected many times. V is TRBV11-2 and J is TRBJ1-1; D is possibly TRBD1 (5 bases). Trimming shortened V by 5 bases and J by 4 bases, and 11 bases separated the two germline ends. Per germline, CDR1 SGHAT and CDR2 FQNNGV. CDR3 length: 13 residues. The CDR3 nucleotides read TGTGCCAGCAGCCGAGACAGCGGCACTGAAGCTTTCTTT. Amino acid sequence: CASSRDSGTEAFF.

This chain links TRBV6-5 with TRBJ2-1, with TRBD2 identical over 13 bases. Germline CDR1 MNHEY, CDR2 SVGAGI. The CDR3 contains 18 residues. Trimming removed 2 bases from V and 2 bases from J; junction bases left unmatched: 6. CDR3 DNA sequence: TGTGCCAGCAGTTACAAGACTAGCGGGGGGAAGCCCTACAATGAGCAGTTCTTC. Translation: CASSYKTSGGKPYNEQFF.

The chain joins TRBV19 to TRBJ1-6, with 8 bases fitting TRBD1. CDR3 size: 13 residues. V gave up 3 bases and J gave up 10 bases; unmatched junction bases: 2. Per germline, CDR1 LNHDA and CDR2 SQIVND (reference sequence). CDR3 sequence reads: CASSMTGESPLHF. The CDR3 DNA sequence: TGTGCCAGTAGTATGACAGGGGAATCACCCCTCCACTTT. Complete variable domain (other parts from reference TRBV19 and TRBJ1-6): DGGITQSPKYLFRKEGQNVTLSCEQNLNHDAMYWYRQDPGQGLRLIYYSQIVNDFQKGDIAEGYSVSREKKESFPLTVTSAQKNPTAFYLCASSMTGESPLHFGNGTRLTVT.

A note on this clonotype: An end of the junction differs from the germline gene, which may be a read error. The chain is built from TRBV11-2 and TRBJ2-1; D perhaps matches TRBD2 (5 bases). This CDR3 has 13 amino acids. Germline V gene lookup returns CDR1 SGHAT and CDR2 FQNNGV. CDR3 sequence: CASSRGGWGEQLF. CDR3 DNA: TGTGCCAGCAGCCGAGGAGGCTGGGGTGAGCAGCTCTTC.

Details on this clonotype: The limits of the CDR3 on the DNA are not certain, so only TCRdb's listed CDR3 is given. The chain is built from TRBV4-1 and TRBJ2-2; TRBD2, the D gene given by the table, was not confirmed from the DNA. A total of 18 residues make up the CDR3, ends included. Germline CDR1 reads MGHRA; CDR2 reads YSYEKL. This chain's CDR3 is CASSQDWGSGANTVELLF.

This chain joins TRBV29-1 and TRBJ2-7, with 7 bases fitting TRBD1. The DNA end is more similar to TRBJ2-1, so the J call may be wrong. Germline V CDR1 and CDR2: SQVTM, ANQGSEA. This CDR3 has 12 amino acids. The CDR3 sequence: CSVRTGLDKQFF. DNA of the CDR3: TGCAGCGTTAGGACAGGACTCGACAAGCAGTTCTTC.

The chain links TRBV6-5 to TRBJ2-2; possibly TRBD2 for D (6 bases). The CDR3 spans 13 residues. Germline V gene lookup returns CDR1 MNHEY and CDR2 SVGAGI. Trimming pared 5 bases from V and 7 bases from J, leaving 11 bases between. CDR3 in DNA: TGTGCCAGCAGTGGAGGGCCCGACGGGGAGCTGTTTTTT. Its protein is CASSGGPDGELFF.

In this sample, this clonotype turned up a few times. The gene calls are TRBV6-2 or TRBV6-3 and TRBJ2-1; D is unresolved. CDR3 length equals 14 residues. Trimming shortened V by 7 bases and J by 7 bases, and 17 bases separated the two germline ends. Germline CDR1 MNHEY, CDR2 SVGEGT. Here the CDR3 reads CASTQRAVSNEQFF. CDR3 in DNA: TGTGCCAGCACCCAACGGGCAGTGTCGAATGAGCAGTTCTTC.

A remark on this clonotype: One end of the junction is discordant with germline, which a read error may explain. CDR3 sequence reads: CASSSRLGEIQYF. As DNA, the CDR3 is TGTGCCAGCAGCTCACGGTTGGGGGAGATCCAGTATTTC. The chain is built from TRBV11-1 and TRBJ2-5, with D perhaps TRBD1 or TRBD2 (5 bases each). The CDR3 sequence is 13 residues long. The germline gives CDR1 SGHAT, CDR2 FQDESV (reference sequence).

The chain is built from TRBV4-1 and TRBJ2-3; D perhaps matches TRBD1 (5 bases). V gave up 5 bases and J gave up 5 bases, with 20 bases separating them. Germline-derived CDR1 and CDR2 are MGHRA and YSYEKL. There are 16 residues in the CDR3. CDR3 sequence: CASSIRVTFQGDTQYF. The CDR3 DNA sequence: TGCGCCAGCAGCATCCGGGTAACGTTCCAGGGAGATACGCAGTATTTT.

This chain links TRBV20-1 with TRBJ1-6, with 10 bases matching TRBD1. Trimming cost V 0 bases and J 9 bases; bases outside gene matches: 8. This CDR3 region has 16 residues. Germline CDR1 reads DFQATT; CDR2 reads SNEGSKA (reference sequence). CDR3 residues: CSARDQRTGGGSPLHF. The DNA of the CDR3 is TGCAGTGCTAGAGATCAGAGGACAGGGGGAGGTTCACCCCTCCACTTT.

The chain has TRBV5-1 and TRBJ2-1; a weak D match, TRBD2 (6 bases). Germline values: CDR1 SGHRS, CDR2 YFSETQ. CDR3 length equals 14 residues. The V end lost 2 bases, the J end lost 9 bases, and 15 bases lay between the germline ends. The CDR3 DNA follows: TGCGCCAGCAGCTTACCGCGGGACCTCACTGAGCAGTTCTTC. Residues: CASSLPRDLTEQFF.

Remarks on this clonotype: This may come from a read error, since a much larger clone is one base off. The V gene is TRBV5-4, the J gene TRBJ2-1; D remains unclear. V was shortened by 0 bases and J by 12 bases, with 16 bases between the two germline ends. The germline V gene encodes CDR1 SGHNT and CDR2 YYREEE (reference sequence). The CDR3 is made up of 14 amino acids. The CDR3 DNA reads as TGTGCCAGCAGCTTGGGCCCGGTAATGGGTGGGCAGTTCTTC. Protein: CASSLGPVMGGQFF.

J is TRBJ2-2 and V is TRBV5-1; D possibly corresponds to TRBD2 (5 bases). CDR1 SGHRS and CDR2 YFSETQ come from the germline V gene. Trimming removed 5 bases at V and 4 bases at J, with 9 bases between. The CDR3 is 13 amino acids. This CDR3 reads CASRARATGELFF. The CDR3 region has the DNA TGCGCCAGCAGGGCGAGGGCCACCGGGGAGCTGTTTTTT.

This clonotype occurred once. This may be a read error, as it is one base from a much larger clone. V usage is TRBV20-1 and J usage is TRBJ2-3, with a tentative D call TRBD1 (6 bases). CDR1 and CDR2 from the germline V gene are DFQATT and SNEGSKA (reference sequence). There are 11 residues in the CDR3. The CDR3 loop reads CNATGIDTQYF. In DNA, the CDR3 is TGCAATGCTACAGGGATTGATACGCAGTATTTT.